Listed below are T cell receptor beta chains from one sample, sequenced in a study of cytomegalovirus exposure and HLA in healthy donors. Using immunoSEQ multiplex PCR, the repertoire was profiled, and TCRdb retains in-frame clones only, with some absent. Seen here are over 45,000 clones, around nine tenths observed once, and the top ten hold 1.1%. Input material: PBMCs. These TCRs come from a man between 18 and 35 years old in good health and CMV-seronegative. The conserved cysteine and the conserved F or W are not part of the CDR3 here.

V gene: TRBV28; J gene: TRBJ2-7; CDR3 protein: ASSLIGTGSYEQY
V gene: TRBV7-7; J gene: TRBJ2-1; CDR3 protein: ASSPMAPGLAGERNEQF
V gene: TRBV2; J gene: TRBJ2-1; CDR3 protein: ASSLAGEKF
V gene: TRBV5-5; J gene: TRBJ2-7; CDR3 protein: ASSKTSSGWSYEQY
V gene: TRBV18; J gene: TRBJ2-7; CDR3 protein: VSSPGTESYEQY
V gene: TRBV29-1; J gene: TRBJ2-3; CDR3 protein: SAGGADTQY
V gene: TRBV14; J gene: TRBJ1-1; CDR3 protein: ASSLGALGTEAF
V gene: TRBV5-1; J gene: TRBJ1-2; CDR3 protein: ASSLASSSGGSYGYT
V gene: TRBV6-5; J gene: TRBJ2-1; CDR3 protein: ASSPGGYYNEQF
V gene: TRBV13; J gene: TRBJ2-1; CDR3 protein: ASSPRSSAGRYEQF
V gene: TRBV13; J gene: TRBJ2-5; CDR3 protein: ASTTIQETQY
V gene: TRBV4-3; J gene: TRBJ2-2; CDR3 protein: ASSQSIAGEGTGELF
V gene: TRBV18; J gene: TRBJ2-7; CDR3 protein: ASSPSIPRGQLSYEQY
V gene: TRBV27; J gene: TRBJ2-1; CDR3 protein: ASSLSVGLAGYNEQF
V gene: TRBV7-2; J gene: TRBJ2-1; CDR3 protein: ASRRDRLAGGNNEQF
V gene: TRBV10-3; J gene: TRBJ2-7; CDR3 protein: AISDGAVMGYEQY
V gene: TRBV28; J gene: TRBJ2-1; CDR3 protein: ASRTSPYLNEQF
V gene: TRBV7-3; J gene: TRBJ2-5; CDR3 protein: ASSPGRGQETQY
V gene: TRBV7-2; J gene: TRBJ2-3; CDR3 protein: ASGRTTITDTQY
V gene: TRBV11-2; J gene: TRBJ2-2; CDR3 protein: ASSLDRDTGELF
V gene: TRBV7-2; J gene: TRBJ2-7; CDR3 protein: ASSLGSEVRTYEQY
V gene: TRBV19; J gene: TRBJ2-4; CDR3 protein: ATQQGNIQY
V gene: TRBV27; J gene: TRBJ2-7; CDR3 protein: ASSLVAERAEQY
V gene: TRBV9; J gene: TRBJ2-5; CDR3 protein: ASGEGGQETQY
V gene: TRBV7-7; J gene: TRBJ2-2; CDR3 protein: ASSLGLATGELF
V gene: TRBV5-5; J gene: TRBJ1-1; CDR3 protein: ASSPLTGSNTEAF
V gene: TRBV5-4; J gene: TRBJ1-1; CDR3 protein: ASSPRQGENTEAF
V gene: TRBV28; J gene: TRBJ2-3; CDR3 protein: ASSSGGGTSGQY
V gene: TRBV27; J gene: TRBJ2-1; CDR3 protein: ASSPGTGGYEQF
V gene: TRBV9; J gene: TRBJ2-1; CDR3 protein: ASSASLTGGFRNEQF
V gene: TRBV7-8; J gene: TRBJ2-7; CDR3 protein: ASSSAGTSGLYEQY
V gene: TRBV11-2; J gene: TRBJ1-2; CDR3 protein: ASSLTANYGYT
V gene: TRBV28; J gene: TRBJ1-2; CDR3 protein: ASSKIRPDGYT
V gene: TRBV5-1; J gene: TRBJ2-7; CDR3 protein: ASSFELVRTYEQY
V gene: TRBV7-4; J gene: TRBJ1-3; CDR3 protein: ASSLGETGAAGNTIY
V gene: TRBV7-3; J gene: TRBJ2-1; CDR3 protein: ASSLKPSGMNNEQF
V gene: TRBV10-2; J gene: TRBJ2-5; CDR3 protein: ASSESRGREGETQY
V gene: TRBV7-6; J gene: TRBJ2-1; CDR3 protein: ASSLHNEQF
V gene: TRBV2; J gene: TRBJ2-7; CDR3 protein: ASSDSRVPYEQY
V gene: TRBV27; J gene: TRBJ2-1; CDR3 protein: ASNGGEDNEQF
V gene: TRBV10-3; J gene: TRBJ2-6; CDR3 protein: AIRGRREGGAGANVLT
V gene: TRBV4-3; J gene: TRBJ2-7; CDR3 protein: ASSPRPGTGGFEQY
V gene: TRBV23-1; J gene: TRBJ2-1; CDR3 protein: ASSHSVKAGTSSDNEQF
V gene: TRBV7-9; J gene: TRBJ2-3; CDR3 protein: ASSLAAAGDTQY
V gene: TRBV7-2; J gene: TRBJ2-2; CDR3 protein: ASSFTMAGAVGELF
V gene: TRBV19; J gene: TRBJ2-5; CDR3 protein: ASSIGGSQETQY
V gene: TRBV19; J gene: TRBJ2-1; CDR3 protein: ASSTSGADYNEQF
V gene: TRBV14; J gene: TRBJ2-1; CDR3 protein: ASSRGLGGGGQQF
V gene: TRBV7-6; J gene: TRBJ2-3; CDR3 protein: ASSLEAAGARD
V gene: TRBV7-9; J gene: TRBJ1-4; CDR3 protein: ASSPTGQGTANEKLF